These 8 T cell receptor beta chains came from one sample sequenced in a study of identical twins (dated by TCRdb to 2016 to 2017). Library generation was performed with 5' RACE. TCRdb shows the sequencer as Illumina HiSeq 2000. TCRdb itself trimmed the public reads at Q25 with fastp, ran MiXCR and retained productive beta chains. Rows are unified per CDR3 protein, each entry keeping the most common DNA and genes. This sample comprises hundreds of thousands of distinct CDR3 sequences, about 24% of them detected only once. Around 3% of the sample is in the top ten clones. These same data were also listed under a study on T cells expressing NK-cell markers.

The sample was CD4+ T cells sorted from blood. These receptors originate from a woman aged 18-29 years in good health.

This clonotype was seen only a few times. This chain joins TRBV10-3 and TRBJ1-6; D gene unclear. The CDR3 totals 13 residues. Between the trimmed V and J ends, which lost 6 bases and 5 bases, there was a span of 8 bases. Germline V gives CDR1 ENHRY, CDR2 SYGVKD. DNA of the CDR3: TGTGCCATCAGGGGCACCAATAATTCACCCCTCCACTTT. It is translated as CAIRGTNNSPLHF.

CDR3: CASSLGSSGRFGTQYF. The CDR3, as DNA: TGTGCCAGCAGCTTAGGATCTAGCGGGAGATTTGGGACCCAGTACTTC. The V gene is TRBV7-2, the J gene TRBJ2-5, with 10 bases fitting TRBD2. The germline V gene has CDR1 SGHTA and CDR2 FQGNSA. CDR3 length equals 16 residues. J was trimmed by 7 bases and V by 1 base; bases with no gene match: 9.

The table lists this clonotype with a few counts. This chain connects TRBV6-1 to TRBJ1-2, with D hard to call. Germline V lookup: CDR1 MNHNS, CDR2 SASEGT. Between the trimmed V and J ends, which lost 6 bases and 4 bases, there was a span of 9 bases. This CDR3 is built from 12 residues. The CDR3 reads CASRVGGYGYTF. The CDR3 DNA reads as TGTGCCAGCAGGGTAGGTGGCTATGGCTACACCTTC.

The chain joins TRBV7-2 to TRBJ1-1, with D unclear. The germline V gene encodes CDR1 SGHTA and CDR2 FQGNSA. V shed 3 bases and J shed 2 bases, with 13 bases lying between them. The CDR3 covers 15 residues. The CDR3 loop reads CASSFWRVQNTEAFF. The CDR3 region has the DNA TGTGCCAGCAGCTTTTGGAGGGTGCAAAACACTGAAGCTTTCTTT.

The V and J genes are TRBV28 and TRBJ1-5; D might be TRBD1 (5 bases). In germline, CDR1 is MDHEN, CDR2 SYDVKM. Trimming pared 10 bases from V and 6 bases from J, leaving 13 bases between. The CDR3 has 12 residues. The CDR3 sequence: CAIGTRPQPQHF. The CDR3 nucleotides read TGTGCCATCGGGACCCGCCCTCAGCCCCAGCATTTT.

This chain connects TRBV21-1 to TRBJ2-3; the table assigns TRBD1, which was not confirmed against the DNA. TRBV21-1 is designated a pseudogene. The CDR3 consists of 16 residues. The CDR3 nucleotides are TGTGCCAGCAGCAAAGCACTAGGGCGCGGGGCAGATACGCAGTATTTT. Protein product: CASSKALGRGADTQYF.

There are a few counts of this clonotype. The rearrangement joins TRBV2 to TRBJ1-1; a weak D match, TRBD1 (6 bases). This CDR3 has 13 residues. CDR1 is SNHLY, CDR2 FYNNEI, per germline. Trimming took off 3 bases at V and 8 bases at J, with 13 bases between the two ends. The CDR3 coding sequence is TGTGCCAGCAGTGAGTCATTACAGGGAGAAGCTTTCTTT. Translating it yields CASSESLQGEAFF.

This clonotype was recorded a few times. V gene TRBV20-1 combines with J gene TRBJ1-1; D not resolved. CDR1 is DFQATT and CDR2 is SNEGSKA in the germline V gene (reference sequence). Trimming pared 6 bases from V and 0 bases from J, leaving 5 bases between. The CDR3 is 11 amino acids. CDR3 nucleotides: TGCAGTGCGGCCATGAACACTGAAGCTTTCTTT. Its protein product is CSAAMNTEAFF.